These 8 T cell receptor beta chains were sequenced from one sample in a study of T cell responses to AZD1222 COVID-19 vaccine. Some clones are missing from TCRdb's copy, which holds only in-frame ones; the method was immunoSEQ multiplex PCR. The sample lists approximately 110,000 clones; 90% to 95% were seen once. The sample here was peripheral blood, taken on day 0 of AZD1222 vaccination. These receptors originate from an adult in good health.

This rearrangement joins TRBV6-5 to TRBJ2-2, with D possibly matching TRBD1 (6 bases). The V end was cut by 7 bases, the J end by 2 bases, with 14 bases between. The CDR3 consists of 15 residues. Germline assignment: CDR1 MNHEY and CDR2 SVGAGI. In DNA form, the CDR3 reads TGTGCCAGCACTATCGACAGGACAAACACCGGGGAGCTGTTTTTT. This encodes CASTIDRTNTGELFF.

This clone was counted only a few times. V gene TRBV27 combines with J gene TRBJ2-7, with 8 bases that match TRBD2. V dropped 2 bases and J dropped 4; count of bases not matched to a gene: 7. Germline CDR1 MNHEY, CDR2 SMNVEV (reference sequence). The CDR3 runs 15 residues. The CDR3 reads CASSLTGGPGYEQYF. In nucleotides, the CDR3 is TGTGCCAGCAGTTTAACGGGAGGGCCTGGGTACGAGCAGTACTTC.

The CDR3 DNA reads as TGTGCCAGCAGTTTGTGGGTGACAGTTGTGGACACCGGGGAGCTGTTTTTT. As protein: CASSLWVTVVDTGELFF. The J gene is TRBJ2-2, the V gene TRBV7-9, with D possibly matching TRBD1 (5 bases). This CDR3 has 17 amino acids. CDR1 SEHNR and CDR2 FQNEAQ come from the germline V gene (reference sequence). The V end was cut by 6 bases, the J end by 3 bases, with 20 bases between.

The CDR3 protein is CASSQRPGQYGYTF. The CDR3 DNA is TGTGCCAGCAGCCAAAGACCGGGACAGTATGGCTACACCTTC. This rearrangement joins TRBV7-9 to TRBJ1-2; 7 bases line up with TRBD1. J lost 5 bases, V lost 5 bases, and 8 bases had no gene match. The CDR3 contains 14 residues. Germline V lookup: CDR1 SEHNR, CDR2 FQNEAQ (reference sequence). The full variable domain, its missing parts supplied by reference TRBV7-9 and TRBJ1-2, is DTGVSQNPRHKITKRGQNVTFRCDPISEHNRLYWYRQTLGQGPEFLTYFQNEAQLEKSRLLSDRFSAERPKGSFSTLEIQRTEQGDSAMYLCASSQRPGQYGYTFGSGTRLTVV.

The chain links TRBV5-1 to TRBJ2-7, with 8 bases matching TRBD2. Trimming at V came to 4 bases and at J to 0 bases, leaving 3 bases not matched to a gene. CDR3 size: 14 residues. CDR1 SGHRS and CDR2 YFSETQ come from the germline V gene. This CDR3 reads CASSQTSGSYEQYF. The CDR3 DNA reads TGCGCCAGCAGCCAAACTAGCGGCTCCTACGAGCAGTACTTC.

CDR3 sequence: CATSRDLGVSGGNTIYF. The CDR3 nucleotides read TGTGCCACCAGCAGAGATCTGGGTGTTTCGGGTGGAAACACCATATATTTT. The V and J genes are TRBV15 and TRBJ1-3; D not certain. The CDR3 extends over 17 amino acids. V lost 0 bases, J lost 3 bases, and 15 bases lay in between. The germline CDR1 and CDR2 sequences are LNHNV and YYDKDF (reference sequence). Full variable domain (remainder filled in from reference TRBV15 and TRBJ1-3): DAMVIQNPRYQVTQFGKPVTLSCSQTLNHNVMYWYQQKSSQAPKLLFHYYDKDFNNEADTPDNFQSRRPNTSFCFLDIRSPGLGDTAMYLCATSRDLGVSGGNTIYFGEGSWLTVV.

V is TRBV27 and J is TRBJ1-2; a weak D match, TRBD1 (6 bases). V lost 3 bases and J lost 8, with 13 bases in between. CDR1 and CDR2 (germline): MNHEY, SMNVEV (reference sequence). This CDR3 comprises 13 residues. The CDR3 sequence: CASSFSRGSGYTF. CDR3 sequence (DNA): TGTGCCAGCAGTTTCAGCAGGGGTAGCGGCTACACCTTC.

Comments on this clone: Relative to the germline gene, one junction end is altered; a read error may explain this. V is TRBV28 and J is TRBJ2-7, with D perhaps TRBD1 (6 bases). This CDR3 is built from 10 residues. The germline V gene has CDR1 MDHEN and CDR2 SYDVKM. As DNA, the CDR3 is TGTGCCAGCGGGTCTATACAGGGTAACTTC. Residues: CASGSIQGNF.